This section outlines one T cell receptor (beta chain) sequence together with its context. The sample comes from a study of T cells in Graves' hyperthyroidism and ophthalmopathy. RNA transcripts were the template for amplifying TCR beta CDR3 regions. A first-round RT-PCR of the TCR CDR3 used the HTBI primer set. TCRdb reanalysed the multiplex PCR reads using MiXCR and keeps one entry per CDR3 protein. The table shows approximately 640,000 distinct CDR3 sequences, with around 15% occurring only once. CDR1 and CDR2 from the germline V gene are SGDLS and YYNGEE. The germline V and J ends were trimmed by 0 bases and 0 bases, with 21 bases remaining between them. The CDR3 is made up of 19 amino acids. Over 18 months, lack of ophthalmopathy progression marked Graves' hyperthyroidism as stable.

The V call is TRBV9, the J call TRBJ1-1; tentative D call: TRBD1 (5 bases). This sequence was found in a woman younger than 45 with Graves' hyperthyroidism. The sample taken for sequencing was blood. The DNA for the CDR3 is TGTGCCAGCAGCGTAGGTCACTCGCCGGGGCAGGGAATGAACACTGAAGCTTTCTTT. Its protein product is CASSVGHSPGQGMNTEAFF.